A selection of T cell receptor beta chains follows, all from one sample in a study of blood T cell repertoires in COVID-19. Assay: immunoSEQ multiplex PCR; the TCRdb copy retains only in-frame clones and omits some. In the table there are about 220,000 clones, 85% to 90% of which are singletons. The sequencing sample was made of PBMCs or T cells enriched from blood (not recorded which). Source of these receptors: a woman between 18 and 29 years old in a cohort exposed to, infected with or recovered from COVID-19 (not recorded which). Each CDR3 is given with its conserved first and last residue. Each record gives: D gene, clone size, CDR3 length, V gene, J gene, CDR3 protein, CDR3 DNA. A D gene is named only where the DNA matches it firmly. Clone size, where shown, is once, few, many, or a class for clones that have expanded.

TRBD2	NA	16	TRBV2	TRBJ2-1	CASSDPLAGGIHEQFF	TGTGCCAGCAGTGATCCCCTAGCGGGGGGAATACATGAGCAGTTCTTC
NA	NA	14	TRBV7-9	TRBJ2-2	CASSFTGYTGELFF	TGTGCCAGCAGCTTCACGGGGTACACCGGGGAGCTGTTTTTT
TRBD1	once	15	TRBV28	TRBJ2-7	CASSSAGTGVYEQYF	TGTGCCAGCAGTTCTGCCGGGACAGGGGTCTACGAGCAGTACTTC
NA	NA	13	TRBV7-2	TRBJ1-5	CASSVSRGGLGHF	TGTGCCAGCAGCGTCTCTCGGGGGGGGCTCGGGCATTTT
NA	NA	15	TRBV11-3	TRBJ1-1	CASSLMGRKGTEAFF	TGTGCCAGCAGTCTTATGGGCCGGAAGGGGACTGAAGCTTTCTTT
NA	NA	16	TRBV2	TRBJ2-2	CASSEVPAGNTGELFF	TGTGCCAGCAGTGAAGTCCCAGCGGGGAACACCGGGGAGCTGTTTTTT
TRBD1	NA	17	TRBV28	TRBJ1-1	CASSHMPGTGLYTEAFF	TGTGCCAGCAGTCATATGCCCGGGACAGGACTTTACACTGAAGCTTTCTTT
NA	NA	13	TRBV29-1	TRBJ2-3	CSVSPQLLDTQYF	TGCAGCGTTTCTCCACAGCTTTTAGATACGCAGTATTTT
NA	NA	16	TRBV11-3	TRBJ2-5	CASSAGGRRPHQTQYF	TGTGCCAGCAGCGCTGGAGGAAGGCGGCCACACCAGACCCAGTACTTC
NA	NA	17	TRBV19	TRBJ2-6	CASSNRGASSGANVLTF	TGTGCCAGTAGTAATCGGGGAGCGAGCTCTGGGGCCAACGTCCTGACTTTC
NA	NA	14	TRBV11-3	TRBJ2-6	CASSWSSGANVLTF	TGTGCCAGCAGCTGGAGCTCTGGGGCCAACGTCCTGACTTTC
NA	NA	14	TRBV7-9	TRBJ1-1	CASSLVGRSTEAFF	TGTGCCAGCAGCTTAGTGGGGAGGAGTACTGAAGCTTTCTTT
NA	NA	15	TRBV11-3	TRBJ1-2	CASSLEEGSNYGYTF	TGTGCCAGCAGCTTAGAGGAGGGATCCAACTATGGCTACACCTTC
NA	NA	14	TRBV7-9	TRBJ2-2	CASSLIPSPGELFF	TGTGCCAGCAGCCTGATTCCGAGTCCCGGGGAGCTGTTTTTT
TRBD1	NA	14	TRBV11-1	TRBJ1-6	CASSLETGNSPLHF	TGTGCCAGCAGCTTAGAGACAGGGAATTCACCCCTCCACTTT
NA	once	17	TRBV7-9	TRBJ1-3	CASSLPPPWGVRNTIYF	TGTGCCAGCAGCCTTCCCCCCCCGTGGGGGGTTAGAAACACCATATATTTT
TRBD1	NA	17	TRBV5-1	TRBJ1-2	CASSLERQGRYNYGYTF	TGCGCCAGCAGCTTGGAAAGACAGGGGAGATATAACTATGGCTACACCTTC
NA	NA	14	TRBV3-1/TRBV3-2	TRBJ1-6	CASSQLSYNSPLHF	TGTGCCAGCAGTCAACTCTCCTATAATTCACCCCTCCACTTT